Listed here is a single T cell receptor (beta chain). Other DNA variants within this sample encode the same CDR3. Some clones are missing from TCRdb's copy, which holds only in-frame ones; the method was immunoSEQ multiplex PCR. The sample has roughly 2.5 million clones, just over 90% seen once. These data are taken from a study of shared clonotypes between healthy human individuals. CDR1 is SGHTA and CDR2 is FQGTGA in the germline V gene. With 2 bases clipped from V and 2 bases from J, the junction kept 2 bases outside the gene matches. This CDR3 has 15 residues. Input material: naive CD4+ T cells sorted from blood. Subset denoted: CD45RA+ positively selected. This sequence originates from a man between 18 and 35 years old in good health. This chain connects TRBV7-3 to TRBJ2-1; TRBD2 matches at 8 bases. CDR3 loop: CASSLAGGPYNEQFF. Here the CDR3 DNA reads TGTGCCAGCAGCTTAGCGGGGGGCCCCTACAATGAGCAGTTCTTC.